Listed below are T cell receptor beta chains from one sample, sequenced in a study of blood T cell repertoires in COVID-19. Clones were read by immunoSEQ multiplex PCR, and TCRdb kept only the in-frame ones, dropping some. The sample has over 200,000 clones, about nine tenths seen once. The sequencing sample was made of peripheral blood. The receptors stem from a man between 25 and 39 years old who had recovered from COVID-19. CDR3s include the opening cysteine and the closing phenylalanine or tryptophan. A D gene is named only where the DNA matches it firmly. Part of the rows lack a size; the others show once, few, many or a class for expanded clones.

>-|TRBV5-4|TRBJ1-1|-
TGTGCCAGCAGCTTGGGGGCGCGGGATGAAGCTTTCTTT
CASSLGARDEAFF
>-|TRBV2|TRBJ2-3|-
TGTGCCAGCAGTGAAGCTAGGCTCGCGTACAGGGATTTT
CASSEARLAYRDF
>-|TRBV4-3|TRBJ1-2|-
TGCGCCAGCAGCCAAGAGACAGAAAACTATGGCTACACCTTC
CASSQETENYGYTF
>TRBD2|TRBV19|TRBJ2-7|once
TGTGCCAGTAGTATGATAGCGGGGGACTACGAGCAGTACTTC
CASSMIAGDYEQYF
>-|TRBV7-9|TRBJ2-7|-
TGTGCCAGCAGCCAATCAGGGGTCCACGAGCAGTACTTC
CASSQSGVHEQYF
>-|TRBV6-5|TRBJ1-2|-
TGTGCCAGCCTATCCACAGGGATTGACTATGGCTACACCTTC
CASLSTGIDYGYTF
>TRBD2|TRBV7-9|TRBJ2-6|-
TGTGCCAGCAGCGGGACGGGACTAGCGCACCGTGGGGCCAACGTCCTGACTTTC
CASSGTGLAHRGANVLTF
>TRBD2|TRBV18|TRBJ2-7|once
TGTGCCTGCGGGGGTCCTTCGAAGGGGGAGCAGTACTTC
CACGGPSKGEQYF
>-|TRBV19|TRBJ2-1|-
TGTGCCAGTACCTCCCCGAGAAGGCAGGGAAGCGATGAGCAGTTCTTC
CASTSPRRQGSDEQFF
>TRBD1|TRBV27|TRBJ1-5|-
TGTGCCAGCAGTCCCGGGACAGACTATCAGCCCCAGCATTTT
CASSPGTDYQPQHF
>TRBD2|TRBV5-1|TRBJ2-5|-
TGCGCCAGCAGTCCCGGGACGGGGGGTGCGGAGACCCAGTACTTC
CASSPGTGGAETQYF
>TRBD1|TRBV3-1/TRBV3-2|TRBJ1-5|-
TGTGCCAGCAGCCAAGGCCCTCCGATGACAGGGACGGGTCGGAATCAGCCCCAGCATTTT
CASSQGPPMTGTGRNQPQHF
>-|TRBV7-9|TRBJ1-2|-
TGTGCCAGCAGCTTTCTAGACCTCTACTATGGCTACACCTTC
CASSFLDLYYGYTF
>-|TRBV6-1|TRBJ2-3|-
TGTGCCAGCAGTGTTTATATAGGGACACCAACCGGGGATACGCAGTATTTT
CASSVYIGTPTGDTQYF
>TRBD2|TRBV6-1|TRBJ2-1|once
TGTGCCAGCAGTGAATCGCCCCCCAGGACTAGCGGTAATGAGCAGTTCTTC
CASSESPPRTSGNEQFF
>-|TRBV9|TRBJ2-5|-
TGTGCCAGCAGCGCCTCCCTCGGGGGGCGAGTCGTGACCCAGTACTTC
CASSASLGGRVVTQYF
>-|TRBV19|TRBJ1-5|once
TGTGCCAGTAGTCCCATAGAGAATCAGCCCCAGCATTTT
CASSPIENQPQHF
>-|TRBV19|TRBJ2-5|-
TGTGCCAGTGGTAAACCAGGGCTCCAAGAGACCCAGTACTTC
CASGKPGLQETQYF
>-|TRBV6-5|TRBJ2-1|-
TGTGCCAGCAGTTCCCCCGGGCGGGCCCACAATGAGCAGTTCTTC
CASSSPGRAHNEQFF
>-|TRBV6-5|TRBJ2-7|-
TGTGCCAGCAGTCCGGACAGCTCCTACGAGCAGTACTTC
CASSPDSSYEQYF
>-|TRBV6-5|TRBJ1-2|-
TGTGCCAGCAGTTACTCAGGCGGGGGCAGGGCCTATGGCTACACCTTC
CASSYSGGGRAYGYTF
>-|TRBV6-1|TRBJ1-2|-
TGTGCCAGCAGTTGGGAGGGGCAGGTCTATGGCTACACCTTC
CASSWEGQVYGYTF